A selection of T cell receptor beta chains follows, all from one sample in a study of blood T cell repertoires in COVID-19. Clones were read by immunoSEQ multiplex PCR, and TCRdb kept only the in-frame ones, dropping some. Counted here are more than 150,000 clones, 80% to 90% occurring once; the ten biggest clones make up around 21%. Sequenced: peripheral blood. Receptors were obtained from a man between 65 and 85 years old with active or convalescent COVID-19. Each CDR3 is given with its conserved first and last residue. D genes are given only for firm matches. Some rows have no size entry. The others give once, few or many, or a class for an expanded clone.

TRBV24-1	TRBJ2-1	TRBD1	-	CATSDPGGGSYNEQFF	TGTGCCACCAGTGATCCAGGGGGCGGCTCCTACAATGAGCAGTTCTTC
TRBV7-2	TRBJ2-4	TRBD2	-	CASSLWLAGAEGANIQYF	TGTGCCAGCAGCTTGTGGTTAGCGGGGGCCGAGGGGGCAAACATTCAGTACTTC
TRBV28	TRBJ2-3	TRBD2	-	CASSLLAGASSTDTQYF	TGTGCCAGCAGTTTACTAGCGGGGGCTTCTAGCACAGATACGCAGTATTTT
TRBV2	TRBJ1-5	-	-	CASTGQSNQPQHF	TGTGCCAGCACCGGACAGAGCAATCAGCCCCAGCATTTT
TRBV5-1	TRBJ2-5	TRBD2	-	CASSLYSGGDQETQYF	TGCGCCAGCAGCTTGTATAGCGGGGGCGACCAAGAGACCCAGTACTTC
TRBV6-2/TRBV6-3	TRBJ2-1	-	-	CASSPRGSNEQFF	TGTGCCAGCAGCCCCAGGGGATCGAATGAGCAGTTCTTC
TRBV18	TRBJ2-2	-	-	CASSRNTGELFF	TGTGCCAGCTCGCGAAACACCGGGGAGCTGTTTTTT
TRBV5-1	TRBJ1-4	TRBD1	-	CASSPDRGSEKLFF	TGCGCCAGCAGCCCGGACAGGGGCAGTGAAAAACTGTTTTTT
TRBV9	TRBJ2-1	-	-	CASSVAGQSYNEQFF	TGTGCCAGCAGCGTAGCGGGACAAAGCTACAATGAGCAGTTCTTC
TRBV19	TRBJ1-2	-	-	CASSTRAVYGYTF	TGTGCCAGTAGTACCAGGGCCGTCTATGGCTACACCTTC
TRBV30	TRBJ1-1	TRBD1	-	CAWRGQVNTEAFF	TGTGCCTGGAGGGGACAGGTTAACACTGAAGCTTTCTTT
TRBV6-5	TRBJ1-2	TRBD1	-	CASSYWTGQGGYGYTF	TGTGCCAGCAGTTACTGGACCGGACAGGGGGGCTATGGCTACACCTTC
TRBV4-3	TRBJ1-1	-	-	CASSRGTSGMNTEAFF	TGCGCCAGCAGCCGCGGGACCTCGGGGATGAACACTGAAGCTTTCTTT
TRBV30	TRBJ1-1	-	-	CAWSPRYTEAFF	TGTGCCTGGAGTCCCCGGTACACTGAAGCTTTCTTT
TRBV6-5	TRBJ1-1	-	-	CASSQRDPGTEAFF	TGTGCCAGCAGCCAACGGGATCCCGGCACTGAAGCTTTCTTT
TRBV3-1/TRBV3-2	TRBJ1-5	-	-	CASSLPSGDSNQPQHF	TGTGCCAGCAGCCTCCCTAGCGGGGACTCCAATCAGCCCCAGCATTTT
TRBV5-6	TRBJ1-1	TRBD1	-	CASARQGTATEAFF	TGTGCCAGCGCCAGACAGGGAACCGCCACTGAAGCTTTCTTT
TRBV7-2	TRBJ1-3	-	-	CASREHVSSGNTIYF	TGTGCCAGCAGGGAGCACGTTAGCTCTGGAAACACCATATATTTT
TRBV7-3	TRBJ2-1	-	-	CASSLGAGPYNEQFF	TGTGCCAGCAGCTTAGGGGCAGGGCCATACAATGAGCAGTTCTTC
TRBV18	TRBJ2-7	TRBD2	-	CASSQAGEREQYF	TGTGCCAGCTCCCAGGCGGGGGAGCGAGAGCAGTACTTC
TRBV7-9	TRBJ1-4	TRBD1	-	CASSSPGQGLPTNEKLFF	TGTGCCAGCAGCTCCCCAGGACAGGGACTCCCAACTAATGAAAAACTGTTTTTT
TRBV12-3/TRBV12-4	TRBJ1-5	TRBD1	-	CASRLQGSQPQHF	TGTGCCAGCAGATTACAGGGGTCCCAGCCCCAGCATTTT
TRBV6-6	TRBJ2-7	TRBD1	-	CASSYSSRGKHEQYF	TGTGCCAGCAGTTACTCAAGCAGGGGGAAGCACGAGCAGTACTTC
TRBV19	TRBJ2-1	TRBD2	few	CASSMGLAAYNEQFF	TGTGCCAGTAGTATGGGGCTAGCGGCCTACAATGAGCAGTTCTTC
TRBV5-1	TRBJ2-4	-	-	CASSVTHLAKNIQYF	TGCGCCAGCAGCGTGACACACCTAGCCAAAAACATTCAGTACTTC
TRBV2	TRBJ2-3	-	-	CASSSQGLTSTDTQYF	TGTGCCAGCAGTAGTCAGGGGTTAACTAGCACAGATACGCAGTATTTT
TRBV7-3	TRBJ2-3	-	-	CASSRGSSSTDTQYF	TGTGCCAGCAGCAGGGGGTCCTCAAGCACAGATACGCAGTATTTT
TRBV27	TRBJ1-5	TRBD1	-	CASSQYRGHQPQHF	TGTGCCAGCAGTCAATACAGGGGGCATCAGCCCCAGCATTTT
TRBV19	TRBJ1-1	TRBD1	-	CASSDRGIVYTEAFF	TGTGCCAGTAGCGACAGGGGAATAGTGTACACTGAAGCTTTCTTT
TRBV5-8	TRBJ1-4	-	-	CASSTAGGLGEKLFF	TGTGCCAGCAGCACGGCGGGCGGCCTGGGGGAAAAACTGTTTTTT
TRBV7-9	TRBJ2-2	TRBD1	-	CASSLGDRVTGELFF	TGTGCCAGCAGCTTGGGCGACAGGGTTACCGGGGAGCTGTTTTTT
TRBV4-3	TRBJ1-2	-	-	CASSHGGTEARGYTF	TGCGCCAGCAGCCATGGAGGGACGGAGGCGCGTGGCTACACCTTC
TRBV10-2	TRBJ2-1	TRBD1	-	CASRGQYYNEQFF	TGCGCCAGCAGGGGACAGTATTACAATGAGCAGTTCTTC
TRBV5-4	TRBJ1-2	-	-	CASSSGQTSGGYTF	TGTGCCAGCAGCTCAGGACAGACCTCGGGTGGCTACACCTTC
TRBV30	TRBJ1-2	-	few	CAWSGEANYGYTF	TGTGCCTGGTCAGGGGAAGCTAACTATGGCTACACCTTC
TRBV19	TRBJ1-3	-	-	CASGRRAAVGSGNTIYF	TGTGCCAGTGGAAGGAGGGCAGCAGTAGGCTCTGGAAACACCATATATTTT
TRBV19	TRBJ1-1	TRBD1	-	CASSPRDRVEGAFF	TGTGCCAGTAGTCCTCGGGACAGGGTGGAAGGAGCTTTCTTT
TRBV30	TRBJ1-2	TRBD1	-	CAWSRGGQVYGYTF	TGTGCCTGGAGTCGTGGCGGACAGGTCTATGGCTACACCTTC
TRBV7-2	TRBJ1-1	-	-	CASSPPPPLNTEAFF	TGTGCCAGCAGCCCCCCCCCTCCTTTGAACACTGAAGCTTTCTTT
TRBV7-9	TRBJ2-2	TRBD1	-	CASSHRTGPNTGELFF	TGTGCCAGCAGCCACCGGACAGGGCCGAACACCGGGGAGCTGTTTTTT
TRBV30	TRBJ1-1	-	-	CAWSQGFGGTEAFF	TGTGCCTGGAGTCAGGGATTCGGGGGGACTGAAGCTTTCTTT
TRBV19	TRBJ1-5	TRBD1	-	CACGDRENQPQHF	TGTGCCTGCGGGGACAGGGAAAATCAGCCCCAGCATTTT
TRBV30	TRBJ1-5	-	-	CAWSESGRQPQHF	TGTGCCTGGAGTGAGTCGGGTAGACAGCCCCAGCATTTT
TRBV28	TRBJ1-1	TRBD1	-	CASSSAYRGRSNTEAFF	TGTGCCAGCAGTTCCGCATATAGGGGGCGATCGAACACTGAAGCTTTCTTT
TRBV11-3	TRBJ1-1	-	-	CASSPKGKTNTEAFF	TGTGCCAGCAGCCCGAAGGGGAAGACTAACACTGAAGCTTTCTTT
TRBV6-6	TRBJ2-1	TRBD1	-	CASSRGQGNPNEQFF	TGTGCCAGCAGTCGGGGACAGGGGAATCCCAATGAGCAGTTCTTC
TRBV4-3	TRBJ1-5	-	-	CASSQDIRRPQHF	TGCGCCAGCAGCCAGGACATCAGGCGGCCCCAGCATTTT